This T cell receptor beta chain was documented in a study of blood T cell repertoires in COVID-19. Study background: Donors in the United States, Italy and Spain gave samples during acute or convalescent COVID-19. The cDNA or gDNA used as material had been derived from T cells, B-cell-depleted T cells, or PBMCs.

The authors' processing: For nucleated cells, counts were estimated from reference gene primer amplification. The protocol was immunoSEQ multiplex PCR, while the TCRdb copy is restricted to in-frame clones and leaves out a portion. That table is the source of V, J and clone size, and D and trimming were worked out from the DNA. This table holds 45,000 to 55,000 clones, about four fifths found once. The CDR3 length is 13 residues. The germline CDR1 and CDR2 sequences are MDHEN and SYDVKM. With 3 bases removed from V and 5 bases from J, the gap between germline ends came to 10 bases. What was sequenced was peripheral blood. This chain uses TRBV28 with TRBJ1-1, with D possibly being TRBD1 (5 bases). The clonotype comes from a human donor in a cohort sampled during active COVID-19. The CDR3 bases are TGTGCCAGCAGTTTGCAGGGCCCTACTGAAGCTTTCTTT. Amino acids: CASSLQGPTEAFF. The full variable domain, its missing parts supplied by reference TRBV28 and TRBJ1-1, is DVKVTQSSRYLVKRTGEKVFLECVQDMDHENMFWYRQDPGLGLRLIYFSYDVKMKEKGDIPEGYSVSREKKERFSLILESASTNQTSMYLCASSLQGPTEAFFGQGTRLTVV.